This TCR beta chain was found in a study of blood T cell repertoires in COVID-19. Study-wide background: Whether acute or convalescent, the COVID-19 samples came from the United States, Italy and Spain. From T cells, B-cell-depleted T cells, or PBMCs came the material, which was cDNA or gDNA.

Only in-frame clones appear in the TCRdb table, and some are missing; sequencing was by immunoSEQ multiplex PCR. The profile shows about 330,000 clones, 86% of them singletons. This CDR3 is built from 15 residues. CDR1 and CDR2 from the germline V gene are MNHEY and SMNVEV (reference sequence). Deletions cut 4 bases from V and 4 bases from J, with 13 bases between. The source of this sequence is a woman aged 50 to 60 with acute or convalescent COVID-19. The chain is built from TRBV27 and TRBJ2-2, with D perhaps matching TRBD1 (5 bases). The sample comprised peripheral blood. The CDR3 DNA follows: TGTGCCAGCAGTTCGCGGTCAGGGCCCACCGGGGAGCTGTTTTTT. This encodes CASSSRSGPTGELFF.